Following are 22 T cell receptor beta chains from one sample sequenced in a study of blood T cell repertoires in COVID-19. The method was immunoSEQ multiplex PCR; TCRdb's version includes in-frame clones alone and lacks a portion of them. The data contain about 190,000 clones, about four fifths of them singletons. The material sequenced was peripheral blood. These receptors were taken from a middle-aged woman with acute or convalescent COVID-19.

J is TRBJ2-2 and V is TRBV7-9, with a weak D call TRBD2 (5 bases). The germline V gene encodes CDR1 SEHNR and CDR2 FQNEAQ (reference sequence). The CDR3 contains 14 residues. Trimming shortened V by 3 bases and J by 7 bases, and 12 bases separated the two germline ends. For the CDR3, the DNA is TGTGCCAGCAGCTTGCGGACTGGAGACGGGGAGCTGTTTTTT. Amino acid sequence: CASSLRTGDGELFF.

CDR3 region: CASSAGFGTGKVFDIYEQFF. Here the CDR3 DNA reads TGTGCCAGCAGCGCAGGTTTCGGGACAGGGAAAGTCTTCGACATCTATGAGCAGTTCTTC. The chain carries TRBV6-2 or TRBV6-3 and TRBJ2-1; 9 nucleotides line up with TRBD1. Germline V CDR1 and CDR2: MNHEY, SVGEGT. This CDR3 has 20 amino acids. The trim removed 6 bases at V and 8 bases at J, leaving 26 bases unmatched.

The chain has TRBV6-4 and TRBJ2-3; D remains unclear. Germline loops: CDR1 MRHNA, CDR2 SNTAGT. V shed 5 bases and J shed 2 bases, with 8 bases lying between them. There are 13 residues in the CDR3. The CDR3 reads CASSNQYTDTQYF. The DNA for the CDR3 is TGTGCCAGCAGTAACCAGTACACAGATACGCAGTATTTT.

The sample holds a few counts of this clone. This rearrangement joins TRBV2 to TRBJ2-7; no reliable D call. With 2 bases removed from V and 5 bases from J, the gap between germline ends came to 4 bases. The CDR3 consists of 11 residues. Germline V lookup: CDR1 SNHLY, CDR2 FYNNEI. CDR3 bases: TGTGCCAGCAGTGAAACGGACGAGCAGTACTTC. This encodes CASSETDEQYF.

The chain employs TRBV5-6 and TRBJ2-7; D uncertain. Trimming removed 0 bases from V and 0 bases from J, with 10 bases in between. The CDR3 is 15 amino acids. CDR1 and CDR2 (germline): SGHDT, YYEEEE. This chain's CDR3 is CASSLAPVSSYEQYF. For the CDR3, the DNA is TGTGCCAGCAGCTTGGCACCGGTGAGCTCCTACGAGCAGTACTTC. Supplemented by reference TRBV5-6 and TRBJ2-7, the full variable domain reads DAGVTQSPTHLIKTRGQQVTLRCSPKSGHDTVSWYQQALGQGPQFIFQYYEEEERQRGNFPDRFSGHQFPNYSSELNVNALLLGDSALYLCASSLAPVSSYEQYFGPGTRLTVT.

The genes are TRBV6-5 and TRBJ2-7, with 9 positions matching TRBD1. The V and J ends lost 2 bases and 4 bases, in that order; junction bases with no gene match: 0. The CDR3 totals 13 residues. Germline loops: CDR1 MNHEY, CDR2 SVGAGI. The CDR3 sequence is CASSYDRGYEQYF. In DNA, the CDR3 is TGTGCCAGCAGTTACGACAGGGGGTACGAGCAGTACTTC.

J is TRBJ2-6 and V is TRBV7-3, with a possible D match to TRBD1 (6 bases). The CDR3 consists of 16 residues. Trimming removed 5 bases at V and 0 bases at J, with 11 bases between. CDR1 is SGHTA and CDR2 is FQGTGA in the germline V gene. The DNA for the CDR3 is TGTGCCAGCAGCCCCTACAGGGTCTCTGGGGCCAACGTCCTGACTTTC. Translated, it gives CASSPYRVSGANVLTF.

Concerning this clone itself: A much larger clone differs from this one at a single base, so this may be a read error. V and J are TRBV7-8 and TRBJ1-1, with no clear D. The CDR3 has 12 residues. Trimming pared 6 bases from V and 0 bases from J, leaving 5 bases between. The V gene's germline CDR1 is SGHVS and CDR2 FQNEAQ. The CDR3 DNA reads as TGTGCCAGCAGTTCCGTGAACACTGAAGCTTTCTTT. This codes for CASSSVNTEAFF.

Details on this clone: The junction differs from germline at one of its ends, possibly a read error. The CDR3 DNA follows: TGTGCCCGCAGCCGGGGGGTCGCGGGGGCAAGCTCCTACGAGCAGTACTTC. It yields the protein CARSRGVAGASSYEQYF. The chain carries TRBV3-1 (or the pseudogene TRBV3-2) and TRBJ2-7, with D perhaps TRBD2 (7 bases). Germline V CDR1 and CDR2: LGHDT, YNNKEL (reference sequence). The length of the CDR3 is 17 residues.

The V and J genes are TRBV2 and TRBJ1-6; TRBD1 might be the D (5 bases). The V and J ends lost 1 base and 4 bases respectively, with 8 bases between them. Germline assignment: CDR1 SNHLY and CDR2 FYNNEI. The CDR3 consists of 15 residues. The CDR3 coding sequence is TGTGCCAGCAGTGAAGGACAGTTGTATAATTCACCCCTCCACTTT. It is translated as CASSEGQLYNSPLHF. The whole variable domain, remainder taken from reference TRBV2 and TRBJ1-6, is EPEVTQTPSHQVTQMGQEVILRCVPISNHLYFYWYRQILGQKVEFLVSFYNNEISEKSEIFDDQFSVERPDGSNFTLKIRSTKLEDSAMYFCASSEGQLYNSPLHFGNGTRLTVT.

This sequence joins TRBV28 and TRBJ1-2, with no clear D. This CDR3 has 14 amino acids. Per the germline V gene, CDR1 is MDHEN and CDR2 is SYDVKM. V shed 1 base and J shed 4 bases, with 10 bases lying between them. The chain's CDR3 is CASSLSVQVYGYTF. CDR3 coding DNA: TGTGCCAGCAGTTTATCTGTCCAGGTCTATGGCTACACCTTC.

The CDR3 DNA reads TGTGCCAGCAGTGAACAGGAACGGACCATATATTTT. Protein product: CASSEQERTIYF. The V and J genes are TRBV2 and TRBJ1-3; D uncertain. The V gene's germline CDR1 is SNHLY and CDR2 FYNNEI. Deletions cut 2 bases from V and 10 bases from J, with 9 bases between. The CDR3 is 12 amino acids.

V gene TRBV9 combines with J gene TRBJ1-5; 7 bases match TRBD1. V dropped 3 bases and J dropped 8; count of bases not matched to a gene: 11. The CDR3 length is 15 residues. The germline CDR1 and CDR2 sequences are SGDLS and YYNGEE. CDR3 protein: CASSANTGESEPQHF. DNA for the CDR3: TGTGCCAGCAGCGCGAACACAGGGGAGAGTGAGCCCCAGCATTTT.

The chain carries TRBV19 and TRBJ1-1; 7 bases are shared with TRBD1. The V gene end was trimmed by 5 bases and the J gene end by 1 base; junction bases not matched to a gene: 1. This CDR3 has 13 amino acids. Per the germline V gene, CDR1 is LNHDA and CDR2 is SQIVND (reference sequence). The CDR3 loop reads CASSHRGNTEAFF. In DNA, the CDR3 is TGTGCCAGTAGTCACAGGGGGAACACTGAAGCTTTCTTT.

The chain employs TRBV6-6 and TRBJ1-3; 9 bases fit TRBD1. Unmatched junction bases numbered 9, after V lost 6 bases and J lost 3 bases. CDR1 MNHNY and CDR2 SVGAGI come from the germline V gene (reference sequence). CDR3 length: 16 amino acids. In DNA form, the CDR3 reads TGTGCCAGCAGCCTTACACAGGGGGCGCATGGAAACACCATATATTTT. It specifies CASSLTQGAHGNTIYF.

V gene TRBV7-8 combines with J gene TRBJ2-7, with D unclear. V was cut by 4 bases and J by 3 bases, with 10 bases left in between. CDR3 length equals 13 residues. CDR1 SGHVS and CDR2 FQNEAQ come from the germline V gene. The CDR3 DNA sequence: TGTGCCAGCAGCTCAACATTTTTCTACGAGCAGTACTTC. This codes for CASSSTFFYEQYF.

This rearrangement joins TRBV5-5 to TRBJ2-5; D is possibly TRBD2 (5 bases). The germline V gene has CDR1 SGHKS and CDR2 YYEKEE (reference sequence). CDR3 length: 11 residues. Trimming took off 2 bases at V and 7 bases at J, with 6 bases between the two ends. CDR3 nucleotide sequence: TGTGCCAGCAGCTTCGGAGGGACCCAGTACTTC. It specifies CASSFGGTQYF.

The rearrangement uses TRBV5-1 and TRBJ2-5, with 13 nucleotides matching TRBD2. The ends lost 0 bases at V and 7 bases at J; junction bases unmatched: 6. Germline CDR1 is SGHRS and CDR2 is YFSETQ. CDR3 length: 16 amino acids. DNA of the CDR3: TGCGCCAGCAGCTTGGGGGGACTAGCGGGGACGGGGACCCAGTACTTC. Its translation is CASSLGGLAGTGTQYF.

This clone was recorded only once. Other DNA sequences from this sample encode an identical CDR3 as well. Written as DNA, the CDR3 is TGTGCCAGCAGTCTGGGGGGTAGCAATCAGCCCCAGCATTTT. Translation gives CASSLGGSNQPQHF. The chain has TRBV27 and TRBJ1-5; D is possibly TRBD1 (5 bases). Germline V lookup: CDR1 MNHEY, CDR2 SMNVEV (reference sequence). The CDR3 length is 14 residues. V lost 5 bases and J 0 bases, leaving 8 bases between the germline ends.

V is TRBV18 and J is TRBJ1-4; 7 bases align to TRBD1. Unmatched junction bases numbered 15, after V lost 4 bases and J lost 4 bases. Germline CDR1 is KGHSH and CDR2 is LQKENI. The CDR3 runs to 18 residues. The CDR3 here is CASSRLEGQSSFNEKLFF. CDR3 in DNA: TGTGCCAGCTCACGTTTGGAGGGACAGAGTTCGTTTAATGAAAAACTGTTTTTT.

The rearrangement links TRBV2 to TRBJ1-3; D not certain. CDR3 length: 14 residues. The ends were cut back, 4 bases at V and 0 bases at J, with 7 bases in the middle. Germline V CDR1 and CDR2: SNHLY, FYNNEI. The CDR3 loop is CASSGFSSGNTIYF. CDR3 coding DNA: TGTGCCAGCAGTGGGTTTAGCTCTGGAAACACCATATATTTT.

V is TRBV30 and J is TRBJ1-5; 7 bases map to TRBD1. Germline V gene lookup returns CDR1 GTSNPN and CDR2 SVGIG (reference sequence). This CDR3 has 15 residues. J gave up 4 bases and V 3 bases, and 9 bases lay outside the gene matches. DNA for the CDR3: TGTGCCTGGAGCCCCGCCGCAGGGGGGAATCAGCCCCAGCATTTT. Amino acids: CAWSPAAGGNQPQHF. The full variable domain, in which reference TRBV30 and TRBJ1-5 provide the parts outside the CDR3, is SQTIHQWPATLVQPVGSPLSLECTVEGTSNPNLYWYRQAAGRGLQLLFYSVGIGQISSEVPQNLSASRPQDRQFILSSKKLLLSDSGFYLCAWSPAAGGNQPQHFGDGTRLSIL.